This T cell receptor (beta chain) was sequenced in a study of blood T cell repertoires in COVID-19 (TCRdb year 2020). Study-level background: The collaborator samples originated in the United States, Italy and Spain and spanned the acute and convalescent phases of COVID-19. The samples were drawn from two sources: the first 160 participants of the ongoing ImmuneRACE study, and fewer than 1,500 subjects contributed by 6 global collaborators. The repertoires were released in a freely available public database meant as a resource for research on the immune response to SARS-CoV-2. Subjects who had been exposed to COVID-19, were actively infected with it, or had recovered from it provided the deeply sampled blood TCRbeta repertoires that made up the dataset. The material from the prospective study consisted of cDNA or gDNA derived from T cells, B-cell-depleted T cells, or PBMCs. Sample metadata almost always included a de-identified subject ID, COVID-19 status, age in years and sex. Where HLA class I and class II types were available, the types were taken from metadata supplied by the sample provider, not from assay-based typing.

Here is what the overall study found, with its caveats: Clinical and demographic metadata were provided uncurated, with the amount varying by source and participant.

Including the terminal cysteine and phenylalanine, the CDR3 comprises 14 residues. Left in the record is the CDR3 DNA by itself, 42 bases read in frame from the first base. For CDR1 and CDR2, the germline V gene lists SGHRS and YFSETQ. V loses 1 base, J loses 3 bases, and the germline ends lie 11 bases apart. TCRbeta CDR3 regions were amplified from genomic DNA by means of the immunoSEQ Assay, a bias-controlled multiplex PCR. Regarding the original processing steps: Nucleated cell counts per sample were estimated from amplification of reference gene primers within the assay. To quantify the absolute abundance of each unique TCRbeta CDR3 rearrangement, sequence reads were collapsed and filtered. For each sample, productive Simpson clonality was calculated by taking the square root of Simpson's diversity index across productive rearrangements. The table comes from immuneACCESS by way of TCRdb, which keeps in-frame sequences with V and J called. Part of the clones is missing from these tables; in studies checked, under half for an unresolved V gene and the rest for unknown reasons. V and J calls and clone size are copied from that table; D and trimming were computed from the DNA. This sample lists about 110,000 clones; around 81% were detected once. Clones ranked in the top ten supply 30% to 45% of the sample.

Whole blood was collected in K2EDTA tubes by collaborating institutions according to the institutions' own protocols. For TCRbeta analysis, collaborators shipped samples as frozen whole blood, isolated PBMCs, or DNA extracted from either of those sample types. A word on this clone: It has no known antigen specificity. The record has no base qualities; no much larger clone is one base away.

The source material was peripheral blood. The TCR comes from a man older than 75 with acute or convalescent COVID-19. The chain couples TRBV5-1 to TRBJ2-7; possibly the D gene is TRBD1, per 6 matching bases. The bases read TGCGCCAGCAGCTTGTCAGGGGAGAACTACGAGCAGTACTTC. The encoded protein is CASSLSGENYEQYF.